This T cell receptor beta chain comes out of a study of human T cells and chemical hapten exposure. A word on this clonotype: Its cognate antigen is unknown.

The ends were cut back, 5 bases at V and 1 base at J, with 16 bases in the middle. Per the germline V gene, CDR1 is MDHEN and CDR2 is SYDVKM. The CDR3 has 16 amino acids. Unique molecular identifiers were attached to individual cDNA molecules during library preparation. Original analysis: Sample-level TCR yields exhibited a median of around 90,000, with a range of 23,224 to 690,600. TCRdb redid the calling of the RACE reads with MiXCR, one entry per CDR3 protein. TCRdb's processing, not the study's, gives the V and J calls here. Of roughly 100,000 distinct CDR3 sequences listed, approximately 9% are singletons. Noted time point: healthy volunteer bleed at 2 weeks. The starting material, unfractionated whole blood, was used for total RNA extraction. The study's findings and limits: Sensitizing to DPC left TCRs with a frequency above 1 in 1000 unaltered.

Specimen: whole blood. The sequence was collected from a female donor in good health. Some clones in this sample may be carry-over from other donors' samples. The chain combines TRBV28 with TRBJ2-3, with D perhaps matching TRBD1 (6 bases). Here the CDR3 DNA reads TGTGCCAGCAGTCCATTACAGGGTTGGGGCACAGATACGCAGTATTTT. It codes for CASSPLQGWGTDTQYF.